This paragraph covers one T cell receptor beta chain sequence. This CDR3 has 15 residues. Germline trimming cut 1 base from V and 5 bases from J; bases unmatched to any gene: 5. CDR1 and CDR2 (germline): LGHNA, YSLEER. This sample is drawn from a study of blood T cell repertoires in COVID-19. Study-level background: Samples representing acute and convalescent COVID-19 were sourced from the United States, Italy and Spain.

Original data processing: How many nucleated cells were present was estimated from reference gene primer amplification. Sequenced by immunoSEQ multiplex PCR; TCRdb stores in-frame clones only, minus some. The DNA gave D and trimming, while V, J and clone size come from that table. This table holds about 32,000 clones, about nine tenths found once. Sequencing input: peripheral blood. This receptor was identified in a man aged 60 to 69 with active COVID-19. The J gene is TRBJ2-1, the V gene TRBV4-3; 7 nucleotides agree with TRBD2. The CDR3 here is CASSQVVGGHNEQFF. CDR3 bases: TGCGCCAGCAGCCAAGTGGTGGGAGGGCACAATGAGCAGTTCTTC.